The clone carrying this T cell receptor (beta chain) was counted a single time. Its antigen remains unknown. This CDR3 region has 13 residues. V lost 2 bases and J 3 bases, leaving 7 bases between the germline ends. Per germline, CDR1 MNHEY and CDR2 SVGAGI. Measured with immunoSEQ multiplex PCR; TCRdb has only the in-frame clones, and not every one. The sample lists around 220,000 clones, around 90% seen once, with approximately 2.9% in the top ten. The record originates from a study of cytomegalovirus exposure and HLA in healthy donors. Points from the study as a whole: Cytomegalovirus status was reportedly diagnosed by the classifier with high specificity and sensitivity.

This TCR was recovered from a woman under 30 in good health and CMV-seronegative. This chain connects TRBV6-5 to TRBJ1-1; no clear D gene. The sequencing sample was made of PBMCs. The DNA for the CDR3 is TGTGCCAGCAGTTACAAGAGGGACACTGAAGCTTTCTTT. This sequence encodes CASSYKRDTEAFF.